The 25 T cell receptor beta chains reported below all come from one sample, sequenced in a study of PD-1 blockade in classical Hodgkin lymphoma. Sequencing was performed with immunoSEQ multiplex PCR; in TCRdb, only in-frame clones are kept and a portion is missing. The table has about 41,000 clones, around 69% seen once. Specified time point: cycle 4 day 1 (C4D1), after five to seven weeks of nivolumab. All trial patients relapsed after autologous stem cell transplantation. Sequenced here: peripheral blood mononuclear cells (PBMCs), sampled before the fourth cycle of nivolumab. The source is a human donor with classical Hodgkin lymphoma.

The V and J genes are TRBV9 and TRBJ1-2; possible D gene TRBD1, 5 bases. The V gene lost 0 bases and the J gene lost 2 bases, with 11 bases spanning the gap. The germline CDR1 and CDR2 sequences are SGDLS and YYNGEE. The length of the CDR3 is 15 residues. CDR3 nucleotides: TGTGCCAGCAGCGTAGCAGGGACGCTCAACTATGGCTACACCTTC. Translated, it gives CASSVAGTLNYGYTF.

The CDR3 coding sequence is TGTGCCAGCAGCGTATCGAGAGGCTCAGGAAACACCATATATTTT. Translation gives CASSVSRGSGNTIYF. This chain connects TRBV9 to TRBJ1-3; D is undetermined. This CDR3 comprises 15 residues. CDR1 and CDR2 from the germline V gene are SGDLS and YYNGEE. The V and J ends lost 1 base and 4 bases respectively, with 12 bases between them.

The rearrangement links TRBV27 to TRBJ2-7; tentatively, D is TRBD1 or TRBD2 (6 bases each). This CDR3 is built from 15 residues. The V gene lost 6 bases and the J gene lost 0 bases, with 15 bases spanning the gap. Per the germline V gene, CDR1 is MNHEY and CDR2 is SMNVEV (reference sequence). CDR3 loop: CASSLEGGYSYEQYF. The DNA for the CDR3 is TGTGCCAGCAGCCTAGAGGGGGGATACTCCTACGAGCAGTACTTC.

This rearrangement joins TRBV10-3 to TRBJ1-1; 7 nucleotides agree with TRBD1. The CDR3 consists of 12 residues. Looked up from germline, CDR1 is ENHRY and CDR2 is SYGVKD. After removal of 3 bases from V and 7 bases from J, the junction contained 2 bases not matched to a gene. CDR3 nucleotide sequence: TGTGCCATCAGTGATGGGACAGATGAAGCTTTCTTT. Its protein product is CAISDGTDEAFF.

This clone appeared once. The chain recombines TRBV21-1 with TRBJ1-1. TRBV21-1 is given as a pseudogene. The CDR3 consists of 12 residues. CDR3 region: CASSSRDTEAFF. CDR3 DNA sequence: TGTGCCAGCAGCTCCCGGGACACTGAAGCTTTCTTT.

This clone was observed a handful of times. This chain connects TRBV4-3 to TRBJ2-1; D not certain. The ends were cut back, 2 bases at V and 10 bases at J, with 12 bases in the middle. The germline V gene encodes CDR1 LGHNA and CDR2 YSLEER. The CDR3 is 13 residues long. The CDR3 sequence is CASSQPDKEEQFF. Here the CDR3 DNA reads TGCGCCAGCAGCCAACCCGACAAGGAGGAGCAGTTCTTC.

The genes are TRBV19 and TRBJ2-7; 8 nucleotides match TRBD1. The germline gives CDR1 LNHDA, CDR2 SQIVND (reference sequence). The CDR3 runs to 15 residues. Trimming took 5 bases from V and 5 from J; bases not matched to a gene: 11. The CDR3 loop is CASSPNAGGFDEQYF. The CDR3 coding sequence is TGTGCCAGTAGTCCAAACGCAGGGGGCTTCGACGAGCAGTACTTC. Full variable domain (remainder filled in from reference TRBV19 and TRBJ2-7): DGGITQSPKYLFRKEGQNVTLSCEQNLNHDAMYWYRQDPGQGLRLIYYSQIVNDFQKGDIAEGYSVSREKKESFPLTVTSAQKNPTAFYLCASSPNAGGFDEQYFGPGTRLTVT.

This chain connects TRBV5-4 to TRBJ1-4; 7 positions match TRBD1. Germline V gene sequence: CDR1 SGHNT, CDR2 YYREEE (reference sequence). Trimming at V came to 3 bases and at J to 5 bases, leaving 7 bases not matched to a gene. The CDR3 is 15 amino acids. CDR3 loop: CASSYDREGNEKLFF. The DNA of the CDR3 is TGTGCCAGCAGCTACGACAGGGAGGGGAATGAAAAACTGTTTTTT.

The gene calls are TRBV6-5 and TRBJ2-7, with 9 bases fitting TRBD2. V lost 0 bases and J lost 6; bases outside the gene matches: 6. The CDR3 is 15 residues long. Germline V gives CDR1 MNHEY, CDR2 SVGAGI. CDR3 nucleotides: TGTGCCAGCAGTTACTCGGGCGGGGGGGCCGTCGAGCAGTACTTC. It is translated as CASSYSGGGAVEQYF.

The genes are TRBV27 and TRBJ2-7; 7 positions agree with TRBD1. The junction had 5 bases not matched to a gene; V was cut back by 4 bases and J by 2 bases. The V gene's germline CDR1 is MNHEY and CDR2 SMNVEV (reference sequence). There are 14 residues in the CDR3. CDR3 coding DNA: TGTGCCAGCAGTTACAGGGGATCCCCCTACGAGCAGTACTTC. This sequence encodes CASSYRGSPYEQYF.

The V and J genes are TRBV21-1 and TRBJ1-1; the table's TRBD1 call for D was not verified on the DNA. TRBV21-1 is deemed a pseudogene. The CDR3 is 13 residues long. CDR3 nucleotide sequence: TGTGCCAGCAGCAAAGAAACAGTCCCAGAAGCTTTCTTT. As protein: CASSKETVPEAFF.

This clone was detected many times. This CDR3 is CASSPRDSFVVTEAFF. The CDR3 bases are TGTGCCAGCAGCCCCCGGGACAGCTTCGTGGTCACTGAAGCTTTCTTT. This sequence joins TRBV5-8 and TRBJ1-1; TRBD1 matches at 7 bases. The length of the CDR3 is 16 residues. J gave up 4 bases and V 4 bases, and 13 bases lay outside the gene matches. CDR1 is SGHTS and CDR2 is YDEGEE in the germline V gene.

The chain has TRBV7-8 and TRBJ2-1, with 7 nucleotides matching TRBD2. The junction had 4 bases not matched to a gene; V was cut back by 0 bases and J by 2 bases. The germline V gene has CDR1 SGHVS and CDR2 FQNEAQ. The CDR3 totals 16 residues. CDR3 amino acids: CASSLAVGGTYNEQFF. The CDR3 nucleotides are TGTGCCAGCAGCTTAGCCGTCGGGGGGACCTACAATGAGCAGTTCTTC.

The DNA for the CDR3 is TGTGCCAGCAGTTCCCCAGCCGGCAGACAAACCTACGAGCAGTACTTC. As protein: CASSSPAGRQTYEQYF. The chain combines TRBV28 with TRBJ2-7; no definite D call. V lost 4 bases and J 2 bases, leaving 18 bases between the germline ends. Looked up from germline, CDR1 is MDHEN and CDR2 is SYDVKM. CDR3 length: 16 residues. Combining the CDR3 with reference TRBV28 and TRBJ2-7 gives the whole variable domain DVKVTQSSRYLVKRTGEKVFLECVQDMDHENMFWYRQDPGLGLRLIYFSYDVKMKEKGDIPEGYSVSREKKERFSLILESASTNQTSMYLCASSSPAGRQTYEQYFGPGTRLTVT.

The chain couples TRBV6-5 to TRBJ2-7; D tentatively fits TRBD1 or TRBD2 (5 bases each). The V gene lost 0 bases and the J gene lost 2 bases, with 14 bases spanning the gap. This CDR3 is built from 16 residues. From germline, CDR1 is MNHEY and CDR2 SVGAGI. The CDR3 sequence is CASSYSAGYGTYEQYF. The CDR3 bases are TGTGCCAGCAGTTACTCGGCAGGGTACGGGACCTACGAGCAGTACTTC.

The chain is built from TRBV28 and TRBJ1-2, with a tentative D call TRBD1 (5 bases). Germline V gene data show CDR1 as MDHEN and CDR2 as SYDVKM. The CDR3 is 11 residues long. Trimming took 3 bases from V and 7 from J, leaving 6 bases between them. The CDR3 reads CASSFGAGYTF. The CDR3, as DNA: TGTGCCAGCAGTTTTGGGGCTGGCTACACCTTC.

The chain is built from TRBV7-9 and TRBJ1-3; D uncertain. Germline-derived CDR1 and CDR2 are SEHNR and FQNEAQ (reference sequence). The CDR3 loop spans 18 amino acids. V was trimmed by 1 base and J by 0 bases, leaving 16 bases between them. CDR3 nucleotide sequence: TGTGCCAGCAGCTTAGAAACGTCCACAGCCCTCTCTGGAAACACCATATATTTT. This gives the protein CASSLETSTALSGNTIYF.

CDR3 bases: TGTGCCAGTACTTGGACAGGGGGGACCTACGAGCAGTACTTC. Amino acid sequence: CASTWTGGTYEQYF. The rearrangement links TRBV19 to TRBJ2-7, with 10 bases fitting TRBD1. J gave up 2 bases and V 7 bases, and 5 bases lay outside the gene matches. Germline values: CDR1 LNHDA, CDR2 SQIVND (reference sequence). There are 14 residues in the CDR3.

The V and J genes are TRBV29-1 and TRBJ2-3; 7 bases map to TRBD1. V trimming: 7 bases; J trimming: 2 bases; junction bases outside the gene matches: 6. This CDR3 has 13 residues. Germline V gene data show CDR1 as SQVTM and CDR2 as ANQGSEA. For the CDR3, the DNA is TGCAGCGGCAGCAGGGGGATCACAGATACGCAGTATTTT. Protein product: CSGSRGITDTQYF.

V and J are TRBV4-1 and TRBJ1-5; tentatively, D is TRBD1 (5 bases). Germline V gene sequence: CDR1 MGHRA, CDR2 YSYEKL. The CDR3 is 18 amino acids. V dropped 0 bases and J dropped 4 bases, with 19 bases sitting between them. DNA of the CDR3: TGCGCCAGCAGCCAAGATTTGGGCAGGGAGACGTTAAATCAGCCCCAGCATTTT. It is translated as CASSQDLGRETLNQPQHF.

The rearrangement uses TRBV9 and TRBJ2-1; D is perhaps TRBD2 (7 bases). This CDR3 contains 17 residues. Germline lookup yields CDR1 SGDLS and CDR2 YYNGEE. V was trimmed by 3 bases and J by 8 bases, leaving 24 bases between them. CDR3 nucleotides: TGTGCCAGCAGCGATTACGACGTGGGAGGGGGGGCCGATGAGCAGTTCTTC. Translated, it gives CASSDYDVGGGADEQFF.

The genes are TRBV5-1 and TRBJ2-2; 7 bases agree with TRBD1. From germline, CDR1 is SGHRS and CDR2 YFSETQ. The CDR3 sequence is 18 residues long. Trimming cost V 4 bases and J 6 bases; bases outside gene matches: 18. CDR3 in amino acids: CASSPQFPGTVAAGELFF. Written as DNA, the CDR3 is TGCGCCAGCAGCCCACAGTTCCCCGGGACAGTCGCCGCCGGGGAGCTGTTTTTT. The whole variable domain, remainder taken from reference TRBV5-1 and TRBJ2-2, is KAGVTQTPRYLIKTRGQQVTLSCSPISGHRSVSWYQQTPGQGLQFLFEYFSETQRNKGNFPGRFSGRQFSNSRSEMNVSTLELGDSALYLCASSPQFPGTVAAGELFFGEGSRLTVL.

This clone was counted between two and nine times. This chain connects TRBV28 to TRBJ2-2; D gene uncertain. Germline CDR1 and CDR2: MDHEN and SYDVKM. The length of the CDR3 is 12 residues. With 8 bases removed from V and 5 bases from J, the gap between germline ends came to 9 bases. The CDR3 loop is CASADETGELFF. The CDR3 DNA follows: TGTGCCAGCGCCGACGAGACCGGGGAGCTGTTTTTT.

The chain links TRBV11-3 to TRBJ2-1, with D uncertain. Germline V lookup: CDR1 SGHNT, CDR2 YENEEA. Deletions cut 1 base from V and 4 bases from J, with 5 bases between. This CDR3 comprises 13 residues. CDR3 region: CASSLALYNEQFF. CDR3 bases: TGTGCCAGCAGCTTAGCCCTATACAATGAGCAGTTCTTC.

The chain combines TRBV28 with TRBJ2-3; the match to TRBD1 covers 9 bases. CDR1 is MDHEN, CDR2 SYDVKM, per germline. V lost 2 bases, J lost 2 bases, and 8 bases stayed unmatched. The CDR3 spans 17 residues. The CDR3 spells CASSLPPTGGVTDTQYF. In DNA form, the CDR3 reads TGTGCCAGCAGTTTACCCCCCACAGGGGGCGTCACAGATACGCAGTATTTT.